The following is a T cell receptor beta chain sequence with its context. As yet, its antigen is unknown. The sort gate was single viable CD3+CD4+CD8-CD45RO+ cells for memory CD4+ T cells. Methods used by the authors: After removing out-of-frame reads, 2.3 million or so distinct TCRbeta sequences remained. TCRdb's table, derived via immunoSEQ multiplex PCR, lists solely in-frame clones and lacks some. V and J calls plus clone size are reproduced from that table; the DNA served to infer D and trimming. The sample records roughly 54,000 clones, around 78% being singletons. This specimen belongs to a study of memory CD4+ T cells and cytomegalovirus serostatus. Findings and limits, study-wide: Each of roughly 65 CMV-associated TCRbeta sequences occurred in one to five individuals. The CMV-associated TCR signature appears largely within the CD4+ memory repertoire.

Trimming stripped 4 bases from V and 5 bases from J, with 14 bases between. Germline V gene lookup returns CDR1 MDHEN and CDR2 SYDVKM. This CDR3 spans 14 amino acids. The chain links TRBV28 to TRBJ1-2; D may be TRBD1 (5 bases). The TCR was taken from an adult in good health and CMV-seronegative. Specimen: memory CD4+ T cells from blood. CDR3 loop: CASSSRQIGYGYTF. As DNA, the CDR3 is TGTGCCAGCAGTTCCCGACAGATCGGGTATGGCTACACCTTC.